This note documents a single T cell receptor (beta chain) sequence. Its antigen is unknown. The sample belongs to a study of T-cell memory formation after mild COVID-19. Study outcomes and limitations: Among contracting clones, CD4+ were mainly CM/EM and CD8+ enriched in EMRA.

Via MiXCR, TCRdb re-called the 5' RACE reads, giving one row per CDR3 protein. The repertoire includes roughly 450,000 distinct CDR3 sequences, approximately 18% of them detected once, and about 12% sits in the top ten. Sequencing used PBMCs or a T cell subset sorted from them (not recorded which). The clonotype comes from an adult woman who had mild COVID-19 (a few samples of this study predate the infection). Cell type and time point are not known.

The CDR3 DNA sequence: TGCAGCGTTGAGAGGACAGACTACAATGAGCAGTTCTTC. Translation: CSVERTDYNEQFF. The chain carries TRBV29-1 and TRBJ2-1; D possibly corresponds to TRBD1 (6 bases). The CDR3 has 13 amino acids. Germline-derived CDR1 and CDR2 are SQVTM and ANQGSEA. V lost 3 bases and J 3 bases, leaving 9 bases between the germline ends.